The 10 T cell receptor beta chains below come from one sample, sequenced in a study of OX40 agonist ivuxolimab in advanced cancers. The repertoire was sequenced with immunoSEQ multiplex PCR; TCRdb's copy has only in-frame clones and lacks some. The sample lists around 19,000 clones; around 78% were seen once. Sequences were derived from CD4+ or CD8+ T cells sorted from blood, sampled in a trial of the OX40 agonist ivuxolimab. The receptors stem from an adult with an advanced solid tumor such as melanoma, head and neck, liver or kidney cancer.

The CDR3 loop reads CSVQPNTEAFF. In DNA, the CDR3 is TGCAGCGTTCAGCCGAACACTGAAGCTTTCTTT. The chain links TRBV29-1 to TRBJ1-1; D remains unclear. Per the germline V gene, CDR1 is SQVTM and CDR2 is ANQGSEA. CDR3 length: 11 residues. V was pared by 5 bases and J by 1 base, with 5 bases between.

The genes are TRBV11-2 and TRBJ2-2, with D perhaps matching TRBD2 (7 bases). The germline V gene has CDR1 SGHAT and CDR2 FQNNGV. CDR3 length equals 16 residues. V gave up 5 bases and J gave up 2 bases, with 15 bases separating them. In DNA, the CDR3 is TGTGCCAGCAGCCACCTGGGGGGGGCCAACACCGGGGAGCTGTTTTTT. This codes for CASSHLGGANTGELFF.

The chain uses TRBV5-4 and TRBJ2-2; 7 bases are shared with TRBD2. With 7 bases clipped from V and 2 bases from J, the junction kept 8 bases outside the gene matches. Germline loops: CDR1 SGHNT, CDR2 YYREEE (reference sequence). This CDR3 is 15 amino acids long. The CDR3 reads CASRGGGSNTGELFF. CDR3 DNA: TGTGCCAGCCGTGGCGGGGGTAGCAACACCGGGGAGCTGTTTTTT.

The J gene is TRBJ1-3, the V gene TRBV4-1; 9 nucleotides agree with TRBD1. There are 16 residues in the CDR3. The junction had 10 bases not matched to a gene; V was cut back by 2 bases and J by 8 bases. CDR1 and CDR2 from the germline V gene are MGHRA and YSYEKL. DNA of the CDR3: TGCGCCAGCAGCCAACTATTCGGGACAGGGACCGACACCATATATTTT. Translating it yields CASSQLFGTGTDTIYF.

This clone occurred once. The chain couples TRBV7-2 to TRBJ1-2; no clear D. Germline V lookup: CDR1 SGHTA, CDR2 FQGNSA. The V end lost 1 base, the J end lost 0 bases, and 15 bases lay between the germline ends. This CDR3 is built from 17 residues. Here the CDR3 reads CASSLVVGINSNYGYTF. The CDR3, as DNA: TGTGCCAGCAGCTTAGTGGTGGGAATAAACTCTAACTATGGCTACACCTTC.

V is TRBV9 and J is TRBJ2-4, with D possibly matching TRBD1 (6 bases). The CDR3 is 13 amino acids. V dropped 3 bases and J dropped 5 bases, with 9 bases sitting between them. CDR1 SGDLS and CDR2 YYNGEE come from the germline V gene. CDR3 in DNA: TGTGCCAGCAGCGACAGGGCCGAAAACATTCAGTACTTC. This codes for CASSDRAENIQYF.

The chain joins TRBV6-5 to TRBJ2-1, with 11 bases fitting TRBD2. Germline V gene sequence: CDR1 MNHEY, CDR2 SVGAGI. The V and J ends lost 4 bases and 8 bases, in that order; junction bases with no gene match: 10. The CDR3 spans 16 residues. This CDR3 is CASSSSGLAVWDEQFF. DNA for the CDR3: TGTGCCAGCAGTTCATCGGGACTAGCGGTGTGGGATGAGCAGTTCTTC.

The V call is TRBV28, the J call TRBJ2-7; 7 bases map to TRBD2. Unmatched junction bases numbered 3, after V lost 4 bases and J lost 0 bases. CDR1 and CDR2 (germline): MDHEN, SYDVKM. The CDR3 covers 14 residues. The CDR3 region has the DNA TGTGCCAGCAGTTCCTGGACTAGCTCCTACGAGCAGTACTTC. The encoded protein is CASSSWTSSYEQYF.

The rearrangement joins TRBV5-5 to TRBJ2-3, with 10 bases aligning to TRBD1. Looked up from germline, CDR1 is SGHKS and CDR2 is YYEKEE (reference sequence). The V and J ends lost 4 bases and 1 base, in that order; junction bases with no gene match: 3. There are 15 residues in the CDR3. CDR3 nucleotides: TGTGCCAGCAGCACCGGACAGGGGGGCACAGATACGCAGTATTTT. Translation gives CASSTGQGGTDTQYF.

J is TRBJ2-1 and V is TRBV6-5; D remains unclear. CDR3 length: 15 residues. The V gene lost 3 bases and the J gene lost 5 bases, with 14 bases spanning the gap. Germline V lookup: CDR1 MNHEY, CDR2 SVGAGI. CDR3 in amino acids: CASSYFVGRHNEQFF. For the CDR3, the DNA is TGTGCCAGCAGTTATTTTGTCGGTAGGCACAATGAGCAGTTCTTC.